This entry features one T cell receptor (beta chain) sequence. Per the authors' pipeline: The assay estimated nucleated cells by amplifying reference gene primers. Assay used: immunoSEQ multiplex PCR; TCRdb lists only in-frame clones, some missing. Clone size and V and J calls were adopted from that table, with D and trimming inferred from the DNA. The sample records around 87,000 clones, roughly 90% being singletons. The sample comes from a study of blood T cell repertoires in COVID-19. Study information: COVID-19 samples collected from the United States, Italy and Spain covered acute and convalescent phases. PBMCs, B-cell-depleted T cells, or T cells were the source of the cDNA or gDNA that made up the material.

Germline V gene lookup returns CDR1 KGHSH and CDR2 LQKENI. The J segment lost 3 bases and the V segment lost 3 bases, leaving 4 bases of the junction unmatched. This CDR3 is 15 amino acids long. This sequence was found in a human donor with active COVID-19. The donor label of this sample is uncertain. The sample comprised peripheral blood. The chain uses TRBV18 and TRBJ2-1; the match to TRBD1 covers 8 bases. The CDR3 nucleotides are TGTGCCAGCTCACCGGACAGGGCGGTCTACAATGAGCAGTTCTTC. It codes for CASSPDRAVYNEQFF. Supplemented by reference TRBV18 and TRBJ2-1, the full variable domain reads NAGVMQNPRHLVRRRGQEARLRCSPMKGHSHVYWYRQLPEEGLKFMVYLQKENIIDESGMPKERFSAEFPKEGPSILRIQQVVRGDSAAYFCASSPDRAVYNEQFFGPGTRLTVL.